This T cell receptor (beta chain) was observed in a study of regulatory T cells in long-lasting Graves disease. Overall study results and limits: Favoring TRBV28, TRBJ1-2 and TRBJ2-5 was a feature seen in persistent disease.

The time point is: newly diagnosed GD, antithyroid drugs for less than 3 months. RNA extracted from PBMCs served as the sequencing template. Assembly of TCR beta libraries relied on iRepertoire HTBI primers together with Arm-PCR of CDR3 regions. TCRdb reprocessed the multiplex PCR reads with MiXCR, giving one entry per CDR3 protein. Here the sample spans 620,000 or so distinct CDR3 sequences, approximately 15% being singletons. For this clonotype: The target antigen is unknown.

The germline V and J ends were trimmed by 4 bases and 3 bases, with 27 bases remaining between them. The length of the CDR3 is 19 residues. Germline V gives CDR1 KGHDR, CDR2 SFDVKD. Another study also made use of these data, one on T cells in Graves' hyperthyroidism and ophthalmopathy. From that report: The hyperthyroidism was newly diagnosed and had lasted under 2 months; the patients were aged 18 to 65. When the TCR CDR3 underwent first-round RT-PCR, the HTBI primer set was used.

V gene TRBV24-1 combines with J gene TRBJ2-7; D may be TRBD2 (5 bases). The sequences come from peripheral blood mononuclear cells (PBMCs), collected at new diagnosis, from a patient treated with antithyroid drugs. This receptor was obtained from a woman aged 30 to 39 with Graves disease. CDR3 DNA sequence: TGTGCCACCAGTGACTCCTCCCTGAGGGTGTACCCCTACTTCTACGAGCAGTACTTC. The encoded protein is CATSDSSLRVYPYFYEQYF.